This TCR beta chain was sequenced in a study of T cell responses to AZD1222 COVID-19 vaccine. For the study at large: Analysis merged second doses at about 4 or about 12 weeks.

Profiled with immunoSEQ multiplex PCR; TCRdb holds only in-frame clones, not every one. The sample lists fewer than 35,000 clones; 91% were seen once. Looked up from germline, CDR1 is MNHEY and CDR2 is SMNVEV (reference sequence). V shed 10 bases, J shed 4 bases, and the junction held 4 bases outside the gene matches. The CDR3 covers 12 residues. This clonotype originated in an adult in good health. Sequencing was performed on peripheral blood, taken on day 0 of AZD1222 vaccination. The chain combines TRBV27 with TRBJ1-5; TRBD1 matches 7 bases. The CDR3 region is CATKQGNQPQHF. The CDR3 nucleotides are TGTGCCACCAAACAGGGGAATCAGCCCCAGCATTTT.